The 10 T cell receptor beta chains reported below all come from one sample, sequenced in a study of T-cell reconstitution after alpha-beta-depleted transplantation in children. Unique molecular identifiers were incorporated when the TCRbeta library was constructed. TCRdb recomputed calls from the PCR reads with MiXCR, one row per CDR3 protein. Of about 500,000 distinct CDR3 sequences listed, over 25% were seen once; the top ten hold under 3%. Sequences were derived from PBMCs from the stem cell graft donor, sampled from the stem cell graft. Source of these receptors: a human donor who donated a stem cell graft to a child with aplastic anemia.

Many counts were recorded for this clonotype. The chain couples TRBV24-1 to TRBJ1-1; 8 bases map to TRBD1. Trimming removed 8 bases from V and 1 base from J; junction bases left unmatched: 2. This CDR3 has 13 residues. The germline gives CDR1 KGHDR, CDR2 SFDVKD. The CDR3 region is CATTGTGNTEAFF. The CDR3 DNA is TGTGCCACCACCGGGACAGGGAACACTGAAGCTTTCTTT.

In its sample, this clonotype was seen a few times. The V and J genes are TRBV6-5 and TRBJ2-2, with 7 nucleotides matching TRBD1. The CDR3 has 15 amino acids. Germline CDR1 and CDR2: MNHEY and SVGAGI. With 2 bases clipped from V and 3 bases from J, the junction kept 3 bases outside the gene matches. This CDR3 is CASSYKRGHTGELFF. Here the CDR3 DNA reads TGTGCCAGCAGTTACAAAAGGGGGCACACCGGGGAGCTGTTTTTT.

This rearrangement joins TRBV5-1 to TRBJ2-1, with D perhaps TRBD2 (5 bases). The V and J ends lost 6 bases and 9 bases respectively, with 22 bases between them. The CDR3 covers 15 residues. Germline V gives CDR1 SGHRS, CDR2 YFSETQ. DNA of the CDR3: TGCGCCAGCATGCAAAACGTGGGATTAGGGAGTGAGCAGTTCTTC. It is translated as CASMQNVGLGSEQFF.

This rearrangement joins TRBV20-1 to TRBJ2-3; D ambiguous. CDR3 size: 13 residues. With 0 bases removed from V and 7 bases from J, the gap between germline ends came to 11 bases. Germline-derived CDR1 and CDR2 are DFQATT and SNEGSKA (reference sequence). The CDR3 DNA follows: TGCAGTGCTAGAGACCCCCTGCAAAATACGCAGTATTTT. Its protein is CSARDPLQNTQYF.

Only one count was recorded for this clonotype. The chain has TRBV15 and TRBJ1-3; unclear D gene. The V gene's germline CDR1 is LNHNV and CDR2 YYDKDF (reference sequence). This CDR3 is built from 16 residues. The germline V and J ends were trimmed by 3 bases and 0 bases, with 12 bases remaining between them. CDR3 sequence reads: CATSSATLGSGNTIYF. The CDR3 DNA reads TGTGCCACCAGCAGCGCGACCCTGGGCTCTGGAAACACCATATATTTT.

V and J are TRBV29-1 and TRBJ2-1; D remains unclear. Germline CDR1 reads SQVTM; CDR2 reads ANQGSEA. CDR3 length: 15 amino acids. V lost 6 bases and J 0 bases, leaving 15 bases between the germline ends. The CDR3 region is CSVQSGASSYNEQFF. In DNA, the CDR3 is TGCAGCGTCCAGAGTGGCGCTAGCTCCTACAATGAGCAGTTCTTC.

The chain is built from TRBV5-1 and TRBJ2-1; 11 bases line up with TRBD2. Germline CDR1 is SGHRS and CDR2 is YFSETQ. The CDR3 runs to 14 residues. V shed 2 bases, J shed 7 bases, and the junction held 2 bases outside the gene matches. In nucleotides, the CDR3 is TGCGCCAGCAGCTTTACTAGCGGGAGTAATGAGCAGTTCTTC. Translation gives CASSFTSGSNEQFF.

This clonotype was counted between two and nine times. V usage is TRBV5-1 and J usage is TRBJ1-5; 9 nucleotides align to TRBD1. Trimming removed 4 bases from V and 7 bases from J; junction bases left unmatched: 6. Germline CDR1 SGHRS, CDR2 YFSETQ. CDR3 length: 14 amino acids. Here the CDR3 DNA reads TGCGCCAGCAGCCCGGGACAGGGACGACAGCCCCAGCATTTT. Translated, it gives CASSPGQGRQPQHF.

This clonotype was counted ten times or more. The rearrangement links TRBV12-3 or TRBV12-4 to TRBJ2-7; D is uncertain. This CDR3 spans 12 amino acids. V dropped 7 bases and J dropped 3 bases, with 10 bases sitting between them. The CDR3 DNA sequence: TGTGCCAGCAAAACAGTAGGCTACGAGCAGTACTTC. Translation gives CASKTVGYEQYF.

In regard to this clonotype: An end of the junction differs from the germline gene, which may be a read error. V gene TRBV15 combines with J gene TRBJ2-5; no firm D call. Germline CDR1 reads LNHNV; CDR2 reads YYDKDF (reference sequence). This CDR3 contains 14 residues. CDR3 sequence reads: CATSRDRAEETLYF. The CDR3 region has the DNA TGTGCCACCAGCAGAGATAGGGCAGAAGAGACCCTGTACTTC.